This TCR beta chain was sequenced during a study of blood T cell repertoires in COVID-19. Background on the study: Italy, Spain and the United States were the sources of the convalescent and acute COVID-19 samples. T cells, B-cell-depleted T cells, or PBMCs supplied cDNA or gDNA.

Per the original methods: Estimates of nucleated cell counts were drawn from the amplification of reference gene primers. This table comes from immunoSEQ multiplex PCR, and its TCRdb copy is limited to in-frame clones, with some not included. That table gives V, J and clone size, and the DNA gave D and trimming. This sample has roughly 390,000 clones, with around 84% found just once. The germline V gene encodes CDR1 LGHDT and CDR2 YNNKEL (reference sequence). CDR3 size: 15 residues. V lost 1 base to trimming and J lost 3 bases; unmatched junction nucleotides: 5. The clonotype originates from a young woman with acute or convalescent COVID-19. The J gene is TRBJ2-5, the V gene TRBV3-1 (or the pseudogene TRBV3-2); TRBD2 agrees at 7 bases. Sequencing was carried out using peripheral blood. The CDR3 spells CASSQGDYKKETQYF. The CDR3 region has the DNA TGTGCCAGCAGCCAAGGGGACTACAAAAAAGAGACCCAGTACTTC.